A single sample gave rise to the 18 T cell receptor beta chains below, sequenced in a study of blood T cell repertoires in COVID-19. The table came from immunoSEQ multiplex PCR; TCRdb's copy has only in-frame clones and leaves some out. This table has nearly 250,000 clones, 70% to 85% appearing once. The sequencing sample was made of peripheral blood. The receptors originated from a woman of 80 years or more with acute or convalescent COVID-19.

A few counts support this clone. V is TRBV6-1 and J is TRBJ1-1; 8 bases map to TRBD1. The CDR3 has 16 amino acids. The J segment lost 2 bases and the V segment lost 2 bases, leaving 7 bases of the junction unmatched. CDR1 and CDR2 from the germline V gene are MNHNS and SASEGT. CDR3 amino acids: CASSEPTGGYNTEAFF. The CDR3 DNA is TGTGCCAGCAGTGAACCAACAGGGGGTTATAACACTGAAGCTTTCTTT.

This chain links TRBV2 with TRBJ1-6; 8 bases agree with TRBD1. CDR3 length equals 14 residues. The germline V gene has CDR1 SNHLY and CDR2 FYNNEI. The V and J ends lost 2 bases and 9 bases, in that order; junction bases with no gene match: 3. Written as DNA, the CDR3 is TGTGCCAGCAGTGAACTGACAGGGGTTTCACCCCTCCACTTT. As protein: CASSELTGVSPLHF.

V gene TRBV6-5 combines with J gene TRBJ2-7; D might be TRBD1 (5 bases). The V end was cut by 2 bases, the J end by 3 bases, with 8 bases between. The length of the CDR3 is 13 residues. CDR1 and CDR2 from the germline V gene are MNHEY and SVGAGI. CDR3 loop: CASSYKTDYEQYF. CDR3 DNA sequence: TGTGCCAGCAGTTACAAGACAGACTACGAGCAGTACTTC.

V gene TRBV3-1 (or the pseudogene TRBV3-2) combines with J gene TRBJ1-3; D unresolved. Germline values: CDR1 LGHDT, CDR2 YNNKEL (reference sequence). The CDR3 sequence is 13 residues long. The germline V and J ends were trimmed by 1 base and 5 bases, with 6 bases remaining between them. The CDR3 region has the DNA TGTGCCAGCAGCCAAGGCAACAGAAACACCATATATTTT. Residues: CASSQGNRNTIYF.

The CDR3 loop reads CASSPTLQETQYF. The CDR3 DNA sequence: TGTGCCAGCAGCCCGACTTTACAAGAGACCCAGTACTTC. The chain carries TRBV7-2 and TRBJ2-5; D call uncertain. The CDR3 runs to 13 residues. Per the germline V gene, CDR1 is SGHTA and CDR2 is FQGNSA. V lost 5 bases to trimming and J lost 2 bases, with 9 bases between them.

This sequence joins TRBV2 and TRBJ1-5; weak D call: TRBD1 (5 bases). The V gene's germline CDR1 is SNHLY and CDR2 FYNNEI. Trimming shortened V by 6 bases and J by 5 bases, and 11 bases separated the two germline ends. The CDR3 spans 13 residues. CDR3 sequence (DNA): TGTGCCAGCAGCTGGGGGGAGGATCAGCCCCAGCATTTT. It yields the protein CASSWGEDQPQHF. The whole variable domain, remainder taken from reference TRBV2 and TRBJ1-5, is EPEVTQTPSHQVTQMGQEVILRCVPISNHLYFYWYRQILGQKVEFLVSFYNNEISEKSEIFDDQFSVERPDGSNFTLKIRSTKLEDSAMYFCASSWGEDQPQHFGDGTRLSIL.

Remarks on this clone: In the same sample, other DNA sequences code for this CDR3. The rearrangement joins TRBV3-1 (or the pseudogene TRBV3-2) to TRBJ2-7, with D possibly TRBD2 on 5 matching bases. V was clipped by 2 bases and J by 0 bases, with 5 bases between them. The CDR3 is made up of 13 amino acids. Germline CDR1 reads LGHDT; CDR2 reads YNNKEL (reference sequence). The CDR3 DNA sequence: TGTGCCAGCAGCCAACGGGGCTCCTACGAGCAGTACTTC. It specifies CASSQRGSYEQYF.

The gene calls are TRBV19 and TRBJ2-6; TRBD1 agrees at 7 bases. Germline CDR1 reads LNHDA; CDR2 reads SQIVND (reference sequence). CDR3 length: 17 residues. Trimming cost V 6 bases and J 0 bases; bases outside gene matches: 8. CDR3 residues: CASREDRARSGANVLTF. The CDR3 DNA reads TGTGCCAGTAGGGAAGACAGGGCTCGCTCTGGGGCCAACGTCCTGACTTTC. Variable domain in full (rest from reference TRBV19 and TRBJ2-6): DGGITQSPKYLFRKEGQNVTLSCEQNLNHDAMYWYRQDPGQGLRLIYYSQIVNDFQKGDIAEGYSVSREKKESFPLTVTSAQKNPTAFYLCASREDRARSGANVLTFGAGSRLTVL.

The V gene is TRBV5-4, the J gene TRBJ2-7; TRBD1 matches 10 bases. This CDR3 spans 15 amino acids. V was pared by 2 bases and J by 2 bases, with 4 bases of the junction left unmatched. Germline CDR1 and CDR2: SGHNT and YYREEE (reference sequence). The CDR3 region is CASSLGTGVPYEQYF. The DNA of the CDR3 is TGTGCCAGCAGCTTAGGGACAGGGGTTCCCTACGAGCAGTACTTC.

The CDR3 is CASSQVRGGAGYTF. In DNA, the CDR3 is TGTGCCAGCAGCCAAGTTCGGGGAGGGGCTGGCTACACCTTC. The V and J genes are TRBV3-1 (or the pseudogene TRBV3-2) and TRBJ1-2; possible D gene TRBD1, 5 bases. Germline V CDR1 and CDR2: LGHDT, YNNKEL (reference sequence). This CDR3 has 14 residues. Trimming removed 1 base at V and 7 bases at J, with 13 bases between.

V gene TRBV14 combines with J gene TRBJ1-1; 10 nucleotides match TRBD1. The CDR3 has 15 amino acids. The germline CDR1 and CDR2 sequences are SGHDN and FVKESK. Trimming at V came to 5 bases and at J to 4 bases, leaving 7 bases not matched to a gene. In nucleotides, the CDR3 is TGTGCCAGCAGCAGAGAAGGACAGGGGGGCACTGAAGCTTTCTTT. Translation: CASSREGQGGTEAFF.

The chain joins TRBV7-9 to TRBJ2-2; D remains unclear. There are 14 residues in the CDR3. The germline V gene encodes CDR1 SEHNR and CDR2 FQNEAQ (reference sequence). V was shortened by 4 bases and J by 0 bases, with 6 bases between the two germline ends. CDR3 DNA: TGTGCCAGCAGCTCGTCAGCGAACACCGGGGAGCTGTTTTTT. This sequence encodes CASSSSANTGELFF.

This sequence joins TRBV16 and TRBJ2-5, with D tentatively TRBD2 (5 bases). The V and J ends lost 0 bases and 2 bases respectively, with 13 bases between them. The germline gives CDR1 KGHSY, CDR2 FQNENV. The CDR3 consists of 16 residues. The CDR3 DNA reads TGTGCCAGCAGCCAATCTCTCGAGGGCCCACAAGAGACCCAGTACTTC. The encoded protein is CASSQSLEGPQETQYF.

The chain recombines TRBV5-1 with TRBJ1-1, with TRBD1 matching 7 bases. The V segment lost 4 bases and the J segment 4 bases; nucleotides outside the gene matches: 16. This CDR3 region has 17 residues. Germline assignment: CDR1 SGHRS and CDR2 YFSETQ. The CDR3: CASSAFLLVQGSTEAFF. The CDR3 nucleotides read TGCGCCAGCAGCGCGTTCCTACTAGTACAGGGGAGCACTGAAGCTTTCTTT.

This clone was seen only once. The rearrangement joins TRBV4-2 to TRBJ2-1, with D possibly TRBD2 on 6 matching bases. Between the trimmed V and J ends, which lost 0 bases and 6 bases, there was a span of 15 bases. This CDR3 contains 16 residues. CDR1 is LGHNA and CDR2 is YNFKEQ in the germline V gene. CDR3 sequence (DNA): TGTGCCAGCAGCCAAGATCTAGGCGGGGAGGCCAATGAGCAGTTCTTC. Amino acids: CASSQDLGGEANEQFF.

This clone occurred a few times. Additional DNA sequences in this sample encode the identical CDR3. The chain employs TRBV9 and TRBJ2-2; D is unresolved. V lost 0 bases and J lost 0, with 6 bases in between. Germline V gene data show CDR1 as SGDLS and CDR2 as YYNGEE. CDR3 length equals 15 residues. The CDR3 nucleotides are TGTGCCAGCAGCGTAGCTACTTCGAACACCGGGGAGCTGTTTTTT. Translating it yields CASSVATSNTGELFF.

V gene TRBV7-2 combines with J gene TRBJ1-1; 7 bases fit TRBD1. CDR3 length: 14 amino acids. The germline CDR1 and CDR2 sequences are SGHTA and FQGNSA. Trimming took 3 bases from V and 0 from J; bases not matched to a gene: 1. The CDR3 loop reads CASSLGQLNTEAFF. The CDR3 DNA sequence: TGTGCCAGCAGCTTGGGACAGCTGAACACTGAAGCTTTCTTT.

CDR3 sequence (DNA): TGTGCCAGCAGCTTAGCGGGGGGCCGCCAAGAGACCCAGTACTTC. Translation: CASSLAGGRQETQYF. J is TRBJ2-5 and V is TRBV5-4; TRBD2 agrees at 9 bases. Per germline, CDR1 SGHNT and CDR2 YYREEE (reference sequence). The junction had 3 bases not matched to a gene; V was cut back by 2 bases and J by 1 base. CDR3 length: 15 amino acids. Combining the CDR3 with reference TRBV5-4 and TRBJ2-5 gives the whole variable domain ETGVTQSPTHLIKTRGQQVTLRCSSQSGHNTVSWYQQALGQGPQFIFQYYREEENGRGNFPPRFSGLQFPNYSSELNVNALELDDSALYLCASSLAGGRQETQYFGPGTRLLVL.